Listed below are T cell receptor beta chains from one sample, sequenced in a study of Graves' ophthalmopathy and Graves' hyperthyroidism. MiXCR was run by TCRdb on the multiplex PCR reads, yielding one entry per CDR3 protein. The repertoire consists of hundreds of thousands of distinct CDR3 sequences, with roughly 40% occurring once and the leading ten covering approximately 43%. Sequencing used peripheral blood. These receptors were taken from an adult man with Graves' ophthalmopathy. CDR3s include the opening cysteine and the closing phenylalanine or tryptophan. D genes are given only for firm matches. The listing skips clone size in some rows; elsewhere it reads once, few, many or a size class.

V	J	size	D	CDR3	DNA
TRBV10-3	TRBJ1-4	NA	NA	CAISERVEKLFF	TGTGCCATCAGTGAGAGGGTGGAAAAACTGTTTTTT
TRBV5-1	TRBJ2-5	NA	TRBD1	CASSSGQAAQETQYF	TGCGCCAGCAGCTCAGGACAGGCCGCCCAAGAGACCCAGTACTTC
TRBV29-1	TRBJ2-6	many	NA	CSVEAARAGANVLTF	TGCAGCGTTGAAGCTGCGAGGGCCGGGGCCAACGTCCTGACTTTC
TRBV20-1	TRBJ2-7	few	NA	CSARGASVPSYEQYF	TGCAGTGCTAGAGGGGCTAGCGTTCCCTCCTACGAGCAGTACTTC
TRBV20-1	TRBJ1-5	NA	NA	CSARDLGVGLAGQPQHF	TGCAGTGCTAGAGATCTGGGCGTGGGCCTGGCGGGGCAGCCCCAGCATTTT
TRBV6-2/TRBV6-3	TRBJ2-7	few	NA	CASTFGGASYEQYF	TGTGCCAGCACCTTCGGCGGCGCCTCCTACGAGCAGTACTTC
TRBV5-6	TRBJ2-5	many	TRBD1	CASSFIPGGQETQYF	TGTGCCAGCAGCTTTATCCCAGGGGGCCAAGAGACCCAGTACTTC
TRBV10-3	TRBJ2-5	many	TRBD2	CAISESTSGGAETQYF	TGTGCCATCAGTGAGTCGACTAGCGGTGGAGCGGAGACCCAGTACTTC
TRBV15	TRBJ2-2	many	NA	CATSRDWPRATELFF	TGTGCCACCAGCAGAGATTGGCCCAGAGCAACTGAGCTGTTTTTT
TRBV10-3	TRBJ1-6	NA	NA	CASSYGTAYNSPLHF	TGTGCCAGCAGTTACGGTACCGCCTATAATTCACCCCTCCACTTT
TRBV7-2	TRBJ1-4	NA	NA	CASRSGGSPNEKLFF	TGTGCCAGCAGATCCGGGGGCAGCCCGAATGAAAAACTGTTTTTT
TRBV10-3	TRBJ1-6	few	TRBD1	CASSSNRDRGLSPLHF	TGTGCCAGCAGTTCAAACCGGGACAGGGGGCTTTCACCCCTCCACTTT
TRBV6-5	TRBJ1-6	NA	NA	CASSLTRVLGKSPLHF	TGTGCCAGCAGTTTAACGAGGGTGTTAGGAAAGTCACCCCTCCACTTT
TRBV12-3/TRBV12-4	TRBJ1-1	many	TRBD1	CASSTGVTEAFF	TGTGCCAGCAGCACAGGGGTGACTGAAGCTTTCTTT
TRBV7-9	TRBJ2-6	many	NA	CASSHARRGANVLTF	TGTGCCAGCAGCCACGCCCGACGAGGGGCCAACGTCCTGACTTTC